Listed here are 8 T cell receptor beta chains from one sample, sequenced in a study of T-cell memory formation after mild COVID-19. MiXCR, applied by TCRdb to the 5' RACE reads, yields one record per CDR3 protein. The repertoire has around 430,000 distinct CDR3 sequences, 16% of them found once; the top ten carry 20% to 25%. The sample consisted of PBMCs or a T cell subset sorted from them (not recorded which). These receptors came from a man between 18 and 29 years old who had mild COVID-19 (a few samples of this study predate the infection). Cell type and time point are not known.

The rearrangement links TRBV6-6 to TRBJ1-1; no clear D. Trimming removed 6 bases at V and 2 bases at J, with 13 bases between. This CDR3 spans 14 amino acids. Per the germline V gene, CDR1 is MNHNY and CDR2 is SVGAGI (reference sequence). The CDR3 loop is CASSPTRTNTEAFF. The CDR3 DNA reads TGTGCCAGCAGCCCGACCCGCACTAACACTGAAGCTTTCTTT.

A single count supports this clonotype. V usage is TRBV28 and J usage is TRBJ1-2; D unresolved. The germline V gene encodes CDR1 MDHEN and CDR2 SYDVKM. This CDR3 spans 14 amino acids. V lost 7 bases to trimming and J lost 1 base, with 13 bases between them. The CDR3, as DNA: TGTGCCAGCACCAGGAGGGTCAGTAACTATGGCTACACCTTC. This codes for CASTRRVSNYGYTF.

The rearrangement links TRBV28 to TRBJ1-2, with D unclear. The CDR3 totals 16 residues. The germline V gene has CDR1 MDHEN and CDR2 SYDVKM. The V and J ends lost 6 bases and 0 bases respectively, with 17 bases between them. CDR3 DNA sequence: TGTGCCAGCAGCTCCCCTGCAGTACCCACTAACTATGGCTACACCTTC. It is translated as CASSSPAVPTNYGYTF.

The chain has TRBV6-5 and TRBJ2-7, with TRBD1 matching 7 bases. The CDR3 is made up of 13 amino acids. V was clipped by 4 bases and J by 8 bases; unmatched bases: 8. Germline V lookup: CDR1 MNHEY, CDR2 SVGAGI. CDR3 sequence: CASSLSQGTKQYF. Here the CDR3 DNA reads TGTGCCAGCAGTTTATCACAGGGGACGAAGCAGTACTTC.

V and J are TRBV11-2 and TRBJ1-2; unclear D gene. V shed 0 bases and J shed 1 base, with 12 bases lying between them. The germline gives CDR1 SGHAT, CDR2 FQNNGV. CDR3 length equals 16 residues. The CDR3 coding sequence is TGTGCCAGCAGCTTAGATACGGGAAGCTATAACTATGGCTACACCTTC. Encoded protein: CASSLDTGSYNYGYTF. Looking up the rest from reference TRBV11-2 and TRBJ1-2 gives the full variable domain: EAGVAQSPRYKIIEKRQSVAFWCNPISGHATLYWYQQILGQGPKLLIQFQNNGVVDDSQLPKDRFSAERLKGVDSTLKIQPAKLEDSAVYLCASSLDTGSYNYGYTFGSGTRLTVV.

The chain has TRBV6-6 and TRBJ2-5; TRBD2 matches 8 bases. Germline V gene data show CDR1 as MNHNY and CDR2 as SVGAGI (reference sequence). Losses at the gene ends were 6 bases for V and 5 bases for J; bases not matched to a gene: 17. This CDR3 is 17 amino acids long. CDR3 bases: TGTGCCAGCAGATTATTTTTGGCGGGGGGTGAGAGGGAGACCCAGTACTTC. This sequence encodes CASRLFLAGGERETQYF.

This chain links TRBV5-1 with TRBJ2-1; 12 bases line up with TRBD2. CDR1 is SGHRS, CDR2 YFSETQ, per germline. This CDR3 comprises 17 residues. Unmatched junction bases numbered 11, after V lost 0 bases and J lost 10 bases. CDR3 in amino acids: CASSLAASGGAFGEQFF. DNA for the CDR3: TGCGCCAGCAGCTTGGCGGCTAGCGGGGGGGCGTTCGGGGAGCAGTTCTTC.

This clonotype showed up just a few times. The rearrangement joins TRBV24-1 to TRBJ2-1; the D gene is possibly TRBD1 (5 bases). Germline values: CDR1 KGHDR, CDR2 SFDVKD. The CDR3 sequence is 14 residues long. V was trimmed by 9 bases and J by 4 bases, leaving 15 bases between them. The CDR3 here is CATQDRQTYNEQFF. CDR3 DNA: TGTGCCACCCAGGATCGACAGACATACAATGAGCAGTTCTTC.